One and the same sample provided the 5 T cell receptor beta chains below, sequenced in a study of T cell responses to AZD1222 COVID-19 vaccine. Here immunoSEQ multiplex PCR was the method, and the copy in TCRdb shows in-frame clones only, minus some. The table records under 200,000 clones, about 91% of them present only once. Sequenced here: peripheral blood, sampled 28 days after the second AZD1222 dose. Receptor source: an adult who received the AZD1222 COVID-19 vaccine.

The CDR3 region has the DNA TGTGCTAGTGGTCCCCTCCGAGGTTGGGGCACTGAAGCTTTCTTT. Translation: CASGPLRGWGTEAFF. V is TRBV12-5 and J is TRBJ1-1; D gene unclear. Trimming took off 5 bases at V and 4 bases at J, with 17 bases between the two ends. The CDR3 contains 15 residues. Looked up from germline, CDR1 is LGHNT and CDR2 is FRNRAP.

CDR3 residues: CASSWLAGGPWTGELFF. As DNA, the CDR3 is TGTGCCAGCAGTTGGCTAGCGGGAGGGCCTTGGACCGGGGAGCTGTTTTTT. The chain couples TRBV6-2 or TRBV6-3 to TRBJ2-2; 12 bases are shared with TRBD2. The CDR3 length is 17 residues. The ends lost 4 bases at V and 5 bases at J; junction bases unmatched: 8. Germline CDR1 MNHEY, CDR2 SVGEGT.

This chain uses TRBV12-3 or TRBV12-4 with TRBJ1-6; no definite D call. V dropped 2 bases and J dropped 9 bases, with 8 bases sitting between them. The CDR3 length is 13 residues. CDR3 nucleotide sequence: TGTGCCAGCAGTTTACCCCCGGGTTCACCCCTCCACTTT. Translation gives CASSLPPGSPLHF.

CDR3: CASSLGTGVGTEAFF. The CDR3 DNA reads TGTGCCAGCAGCTTAGGAACAGGGGTTGGCACTGAAGCTTTCTTT. The genes are TRBV7-3 and TRBJ1-1, with 7 bases identical to TRBD1. CDR1 and CDR2 from the germline V gene are SGHTA and FQGTGA. There are 15 residues in the CDR3. The trim removed 2 bases at V and 4 bases at J, leaving 7 bases unmatched.

The genes are TRBV12-3 or TRBV12-4 and TRBJ1-2; D possibly corresponds to TRBD1 (5 bases). Trimming removed 5 bases at V and 2 bases at J, with 9 bases between. The CDR3 runs 13 residues. This CDR3 reads CASSVRDNYGYTF. In DNA, the CDR3 is TGTGCCAGCAGTGTCCGGGACAACTATGGCTACACCTTC.